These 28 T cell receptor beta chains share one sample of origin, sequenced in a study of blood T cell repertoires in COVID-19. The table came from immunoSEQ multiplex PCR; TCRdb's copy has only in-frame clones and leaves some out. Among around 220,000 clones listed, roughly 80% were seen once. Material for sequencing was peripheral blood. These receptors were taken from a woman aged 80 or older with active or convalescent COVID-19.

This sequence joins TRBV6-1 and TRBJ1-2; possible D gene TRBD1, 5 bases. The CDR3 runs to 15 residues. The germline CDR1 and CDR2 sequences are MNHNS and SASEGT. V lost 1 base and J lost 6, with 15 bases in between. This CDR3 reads CASSEVAGPQDGYTF. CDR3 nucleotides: TGTGCCAGCAGTGAAGTAGCGGGGCCTCAGGATGGCTACACCTTC.

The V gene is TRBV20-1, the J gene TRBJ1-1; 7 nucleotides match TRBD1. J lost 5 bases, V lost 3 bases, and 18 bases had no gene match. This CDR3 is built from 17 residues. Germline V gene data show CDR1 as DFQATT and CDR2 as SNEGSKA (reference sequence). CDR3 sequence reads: CSASLMQGGLLRTEAFF. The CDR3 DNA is TGCAGTGCTAGTCTGATGCAGGGGGGACTCCTAAGGACTGAAGCTTTCTTT.

CDR3 sequence (DNA): TGTGCCAGCAGCTCCTCGGACAGGGGGATCTATGGCTACACCTTC. Amino acids: CASSSSDRGIYGYTF. The rearrangement joins TRBV7-2 to TRBJ1-2, with TRBD1 matching over 10 bases. Per the germline V gene, CDR1 is SGHTA and CDR2 is FQGNSA. The trim removed 4 bases at V and 4 bases at J, leaving 6 bases unmatched. The CDR3 loop spans 15 amino acids.

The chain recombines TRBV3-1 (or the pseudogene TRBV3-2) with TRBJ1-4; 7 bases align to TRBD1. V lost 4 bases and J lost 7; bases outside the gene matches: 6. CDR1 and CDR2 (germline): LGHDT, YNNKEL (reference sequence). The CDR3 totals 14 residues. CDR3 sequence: CASSLGGLGEKLFF. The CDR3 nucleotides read TGTGCCAGCAGCCTAGGGGGCTTGGGTGAAAAACTGTTTTTT.

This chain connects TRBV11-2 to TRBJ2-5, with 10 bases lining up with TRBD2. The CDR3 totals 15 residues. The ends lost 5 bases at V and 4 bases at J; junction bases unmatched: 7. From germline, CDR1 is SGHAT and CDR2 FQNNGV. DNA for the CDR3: TGTGCCAGCAGCCCGCCAGCGGGAGGGGTAGAGACCCAGTACTTC. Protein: CASSPPAGGVETQYF.

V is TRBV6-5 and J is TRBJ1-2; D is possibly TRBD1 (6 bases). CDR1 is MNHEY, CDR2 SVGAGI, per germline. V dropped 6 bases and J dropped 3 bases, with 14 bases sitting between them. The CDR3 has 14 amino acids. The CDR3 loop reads CASRDRQVHYGYTF. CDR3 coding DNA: TGTGCCAGCAGGGATAGACAGGTTCACTATGGCTACACCTTC.

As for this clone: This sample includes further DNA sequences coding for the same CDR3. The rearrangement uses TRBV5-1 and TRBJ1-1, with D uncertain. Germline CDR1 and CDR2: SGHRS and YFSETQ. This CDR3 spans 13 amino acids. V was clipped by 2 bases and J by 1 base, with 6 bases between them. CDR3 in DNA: TGCGCCAGCAGCTTTTCCGGGAACACTGAAGCTTTCTTT. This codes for CASSFSGNTEAFF.

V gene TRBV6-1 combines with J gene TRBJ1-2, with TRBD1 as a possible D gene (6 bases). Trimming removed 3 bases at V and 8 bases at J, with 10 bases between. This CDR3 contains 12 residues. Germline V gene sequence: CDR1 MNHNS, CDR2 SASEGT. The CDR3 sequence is CASSDMGAGYTF. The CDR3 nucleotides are TGTGCCAGCAGTGATATGGGGGCAGGCTACACCTTC.

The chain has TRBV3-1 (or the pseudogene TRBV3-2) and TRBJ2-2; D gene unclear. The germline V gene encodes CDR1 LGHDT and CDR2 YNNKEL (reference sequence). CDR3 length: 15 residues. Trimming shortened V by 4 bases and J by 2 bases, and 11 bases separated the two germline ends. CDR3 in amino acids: CASSPLGPNTGELFF. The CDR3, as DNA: TGTGCCAGCAGCCCCCTAGGCCCCAACACCGGGGAGCTGTTTTTT.

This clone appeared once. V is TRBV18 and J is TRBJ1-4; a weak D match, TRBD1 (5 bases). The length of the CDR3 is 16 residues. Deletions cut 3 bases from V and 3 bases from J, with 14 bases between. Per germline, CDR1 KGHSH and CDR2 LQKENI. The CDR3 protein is CASSPGGPGANEKLFF. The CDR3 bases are TGTGCCAGCTCACCCGGGGGTCCGGGGGCTAATGAAAAACTGTTTTTT.

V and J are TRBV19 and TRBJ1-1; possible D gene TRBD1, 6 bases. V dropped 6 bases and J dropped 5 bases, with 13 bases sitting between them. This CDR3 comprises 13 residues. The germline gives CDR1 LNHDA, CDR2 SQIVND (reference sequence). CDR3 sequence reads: CASSHRDGTEAFF. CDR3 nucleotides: TGTGCCAGTAGCCACAGGGATGGGACTGAAGCTTTCTTT.

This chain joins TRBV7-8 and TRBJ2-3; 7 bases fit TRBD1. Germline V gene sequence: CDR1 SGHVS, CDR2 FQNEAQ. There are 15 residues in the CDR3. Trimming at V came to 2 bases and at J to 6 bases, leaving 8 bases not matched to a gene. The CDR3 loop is CASSLKGAYGDTQYF. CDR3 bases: TGTGCCAGCAGCTTAAAGGGGGCCTACGGGGATACGCAGTATTTT.

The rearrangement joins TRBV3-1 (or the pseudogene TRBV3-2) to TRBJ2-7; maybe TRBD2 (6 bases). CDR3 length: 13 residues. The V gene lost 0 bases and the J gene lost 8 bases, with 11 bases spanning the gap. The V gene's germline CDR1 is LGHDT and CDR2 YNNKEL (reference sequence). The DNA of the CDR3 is TGTGCCAGCAGCCAAGATCGGAGGGGACAGCAGTACTTC. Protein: CASSQDRRGQQYF.

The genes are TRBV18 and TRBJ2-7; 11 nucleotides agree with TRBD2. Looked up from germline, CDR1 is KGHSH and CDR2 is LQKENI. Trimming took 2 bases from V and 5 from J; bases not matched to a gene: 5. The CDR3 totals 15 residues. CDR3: CASSPISGGVNEQYF. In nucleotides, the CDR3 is TGTGCCAGCTCACCAATTAGCGGGGGGGTCAACGAGCAGTACTTC.

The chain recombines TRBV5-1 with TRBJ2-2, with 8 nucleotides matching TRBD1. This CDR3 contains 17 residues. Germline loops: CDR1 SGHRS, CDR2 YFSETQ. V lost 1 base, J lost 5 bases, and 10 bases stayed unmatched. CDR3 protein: CASSLRSGGAVTGELFF. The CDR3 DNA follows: TGCGCCAGCAGCTTGAGATCAGGGGGCGCGGTAACCGGGGAGCTGTTTTTT.

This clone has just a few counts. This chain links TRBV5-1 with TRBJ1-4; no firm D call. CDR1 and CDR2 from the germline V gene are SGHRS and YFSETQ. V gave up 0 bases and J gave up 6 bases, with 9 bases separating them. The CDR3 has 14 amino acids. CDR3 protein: CASSLGNEDEKLFF. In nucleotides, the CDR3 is TGCGCCAGCAGCTTGGGGAATGAGGATGAAAAACTGTTTTTT.

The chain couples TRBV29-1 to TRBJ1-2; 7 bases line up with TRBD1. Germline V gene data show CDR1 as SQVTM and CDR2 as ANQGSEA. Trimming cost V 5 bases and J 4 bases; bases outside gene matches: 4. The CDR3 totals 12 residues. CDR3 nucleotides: TGCAGCGTTCTCGACAGGGTCTATGGCTACACCTTC. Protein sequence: CSVLDRVYGYTF. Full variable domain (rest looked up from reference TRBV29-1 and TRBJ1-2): SAVISQKPSRDICQRGTSLTIQCQVDSQVTMMFWYRQQPGQSLTLIATANQGSEATYESGFVIDKFPISRPNLTFSTLTVSNMSPEDSSIYLCSVLDRVYGYTFGSGTRLTVV.

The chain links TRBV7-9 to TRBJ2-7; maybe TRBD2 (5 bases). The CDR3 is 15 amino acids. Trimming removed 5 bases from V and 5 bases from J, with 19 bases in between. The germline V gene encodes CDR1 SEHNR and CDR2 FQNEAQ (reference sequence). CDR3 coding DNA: TGTGCCAGCAGCGAAACGGGTGCGGAGACTAACGAGCAGTACTTC. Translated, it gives CASSETGAETNEQYF. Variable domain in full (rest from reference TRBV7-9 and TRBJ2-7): DTGVSQNPRHKITKRGQNVTFRCDPISEHNRLYWYRQTLGQGPEFLTYFQNEAQLEKSRLLSDRFSAERPKGSFSTLEIQRTEQGDSAMYLCASSETGAETNEQYFGPGTRLTVT.

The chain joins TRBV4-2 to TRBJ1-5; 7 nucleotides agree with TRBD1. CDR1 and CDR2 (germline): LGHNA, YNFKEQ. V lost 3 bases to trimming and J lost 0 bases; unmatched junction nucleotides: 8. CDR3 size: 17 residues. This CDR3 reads CASSQVGQAYSNQPQHF. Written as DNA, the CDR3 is TGTGCCAGCAGCCAGGTTGGACAGGCCTATAGCAATCAGCCCCAGCATTTT.

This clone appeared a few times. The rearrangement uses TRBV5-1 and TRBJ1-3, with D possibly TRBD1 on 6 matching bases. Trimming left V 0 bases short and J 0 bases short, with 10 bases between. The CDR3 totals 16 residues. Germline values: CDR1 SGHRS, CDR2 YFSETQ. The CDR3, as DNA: TGCGCCAGCAGCTTGGGGGGACAAGTCTCTGGAAACACCATATATTTT. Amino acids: CASSLGGQVSGNTIYF.

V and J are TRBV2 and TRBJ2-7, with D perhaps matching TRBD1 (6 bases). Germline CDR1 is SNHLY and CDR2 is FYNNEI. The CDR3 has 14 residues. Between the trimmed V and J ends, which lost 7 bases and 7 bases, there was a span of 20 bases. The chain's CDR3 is CASNNRAQVREQYF. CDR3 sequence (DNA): TGTGCCAGCAACAACAGGGCTCAGGTGCGGGAGCAGTACTTC.

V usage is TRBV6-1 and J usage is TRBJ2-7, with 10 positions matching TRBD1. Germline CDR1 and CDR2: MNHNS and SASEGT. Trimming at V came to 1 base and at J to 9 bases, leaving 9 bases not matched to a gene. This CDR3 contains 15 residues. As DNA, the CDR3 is TGTGCCAGCAGTGAAGTAGGGACAGGGGTATGGAGGCAGTACTTC. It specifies CASSEVGTGVWRQYF.

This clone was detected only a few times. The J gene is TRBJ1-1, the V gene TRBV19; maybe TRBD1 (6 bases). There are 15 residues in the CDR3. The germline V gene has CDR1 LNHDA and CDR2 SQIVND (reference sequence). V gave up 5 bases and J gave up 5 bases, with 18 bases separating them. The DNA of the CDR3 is TGTGCCAGTAGTGGACGGCTAGGAAGGGGGACTGAAGCTTTCTTT. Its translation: CASSGRLGRGTEAFF. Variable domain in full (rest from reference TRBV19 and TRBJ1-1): DGGITQSPKYLFRKEGQNVTLSCEQNLNHDAMYWYRQDPGQGLRLIYYSQIVNDFQKGDIAEGYSVSREKKESFPLTVTSAQKNPTAFYLCASSGRLGRGTEAFFGQGTRLTVV.

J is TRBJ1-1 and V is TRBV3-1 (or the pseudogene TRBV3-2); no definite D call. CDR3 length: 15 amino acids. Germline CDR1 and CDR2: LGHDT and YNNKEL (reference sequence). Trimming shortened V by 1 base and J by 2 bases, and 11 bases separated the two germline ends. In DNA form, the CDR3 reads TGTGCCAGCAGCCAAGCGGAGTTATACAACACTGAAGCTTTCTTT. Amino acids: CASSQAELYNTEAFF.

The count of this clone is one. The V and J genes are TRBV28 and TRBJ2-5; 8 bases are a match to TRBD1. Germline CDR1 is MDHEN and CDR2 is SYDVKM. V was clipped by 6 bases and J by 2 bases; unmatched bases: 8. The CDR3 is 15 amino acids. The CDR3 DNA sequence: TGTGCCAGCAGCAAGGAACAGGGGGGACAAGAGACCCAGTACTTC. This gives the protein CASSKEQGGQETQYF.

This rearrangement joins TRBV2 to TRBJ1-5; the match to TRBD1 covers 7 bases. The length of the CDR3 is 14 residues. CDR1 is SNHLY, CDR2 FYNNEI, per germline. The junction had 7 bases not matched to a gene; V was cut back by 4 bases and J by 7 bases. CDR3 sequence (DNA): TGTGCCAGCAGTGCGACAGGGAGGATGCAGCCCCAGCATTTT. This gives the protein CASSATGRMQPQHF.

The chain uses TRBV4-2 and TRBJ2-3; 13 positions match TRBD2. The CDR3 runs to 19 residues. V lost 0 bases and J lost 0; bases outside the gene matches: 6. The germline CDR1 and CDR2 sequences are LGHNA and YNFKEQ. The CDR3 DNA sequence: TGTGCCAGCAGCCAAGAATCGACTAGCGGGGGGTTTAGCACAGATACGCAGTATTTT. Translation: CASSQESTSGGFSTDTQYF.

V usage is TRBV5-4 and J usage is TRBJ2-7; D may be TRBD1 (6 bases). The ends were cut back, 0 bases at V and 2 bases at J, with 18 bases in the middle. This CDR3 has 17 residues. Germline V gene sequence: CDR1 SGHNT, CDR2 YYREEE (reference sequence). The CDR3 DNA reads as TGTGCCAGCAGCTTGGGGGCTTCTCCGGACAGCCCCTACGAGCAGTACTTC. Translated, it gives CASSLGASPDSPYEQYF.